What follows are 2 T cell receptor beta chains derived from one specimen sequenced in a study of blood T cell repertoires in COVID-19. Measured with immunoSEQ multiplex PCR; TCRdb has only the in-frame clones, and not every one. The sample includes some 300,000 clones, 70% to 90% of them seen just once. The source material was peripheral blood. The receptor set was obtained from a woman aged 45-59 years with COVID-19, enrolled during active disease.

This chain connects TRBV5-1 to TRBJ2-5; D perhaps matches TRBD1 (5 bases). Trimming took off 4 bases at V and 1 base at J, with 14 bases between the two ends. Germline CDR1 is SGHRS and CDR2 is YFSETQ. The CDR3 spans 15 residues. In nucleotides, the CDR3 is TGCGCCAGCAGCCGTAATGTAGACAGCCAAGAGACCCAGTACTTC. Its translation: CASSRNVDSQETQYF.

This clone was counted a few times. The V gene is TRBV4-2, the J gene TRBJ1-2; D is unresolved. The germline V gene encodes CDR1 LGHNA and CDR2 YNFKEQ. The V gene lost 0 bases and the J gene lost 2 bases, with 13 bases spanning the gap. The CDR3 is 16 residues long. As DNA, the CDR3 is TGTGCCAGCAGCCAAGATATGAAAGGACTGAACTATGGCTACACCTTC. Encoded protein: CASSQDMKGLNYGYTF.